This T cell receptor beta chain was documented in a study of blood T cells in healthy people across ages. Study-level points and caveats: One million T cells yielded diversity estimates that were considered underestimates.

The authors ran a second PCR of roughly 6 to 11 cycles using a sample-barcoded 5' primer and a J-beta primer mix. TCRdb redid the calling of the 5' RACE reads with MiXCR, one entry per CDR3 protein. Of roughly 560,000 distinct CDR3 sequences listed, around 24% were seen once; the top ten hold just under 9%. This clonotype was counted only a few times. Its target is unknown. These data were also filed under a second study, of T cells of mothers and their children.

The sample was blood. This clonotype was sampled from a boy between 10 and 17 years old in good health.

CDR3 in DNA: TGTGCCACCAGCTGGGTCTCTTTGAGCGGGAGTCCCCTCTCCTACGAGCAGTACTTC. Translated: CATSWVSLSGSPLSYEQYF. This chain uses TRBV15 with TRBJ2-7, with TRBD2 matching 8 bases. This CDR3 comprises 19 residues. Looked up from germline, CDR1 is LNHNV and CDR2 is YYDKDF (reference sequence). V gave up 5 bases and J gave up 0 bases; unmatched junction bases: 18. Together with reference TRBV15 and TRBJ2-7, the CDR3 gives the full variable domain: DAMVIQNPRYQVTQFGKPVTLSCSQTLNHNVMYWYQQKSSQAPKLLFHYYDKDFNNEADTPDNFQSRRPNTSFCFLDIRSPGLGDTAMYLCATSWVSLSGSPLSYEQYFGPGTRLTVT.